The 27 T cell receptor beta chains below come from one sample, sequenced in a study of cytomegalovirus exposure and HLA in healthy donors. It was with 60 Vbeta and 13 Jbeta primers that the PCR ran. The data were produced by immunoSEQ multiplex PCR, yet TCRdb's version contains in-frame clones alone and is incomplete. This sample yields 110,000 or so clones, of which over 55% are seen a single time; about 8.3% belongs to the top ten. Sequencing was performed on PBMCs. Source of these receptors: a man aged 18 to 30 in good health and CMV-seropositive.

This sequence joins TRBV6-4 and TRBJ2-2; 11 bases line up with TRBD1. Germline assignment: CDR1 MRHNA and CDR2 SNTAGT. The V gene end was trimmed by 2 bases and the J gene end by 3 bases; junction bases not matched to a gene: 2. The CDR3 extends over 16 amino acids. CDR3 protein: CASSDRTGGDTGELFF. In DNA form, the CDR3 reads TGTGCCAGCAGTGACAGGACAGGGGGCGACACCGGGGAGCTGTTTTTT.

This chain uses TRBV9 with TRBJ2-5; 10 positions match TRBD2. J was trimmed by 2 bases and V by 1 base; bases with no gene match: 17. The CDR3 extends over 20 amino acids. Germline loops: CDR1 SGDLS, CDR2 YYNGEE. The CDR3 reads CASSVTPRGSGGDDQETQYF. CDR3 in DNA: TGTGCCAGCAGCGTAACGCCTCGTGGGAGCGGGGGGGACGATCAAGAGACCCAGTACTTC.

This clone was seen just once. V and J are TRBV14 and TRBJ2-6; 7 bases fit TRBD2. Germline lookup yields CDR1 SGHDN and CDR2 FVKESK. The CDR3 is 17 residues long. V shed 8 bases, J shed 3 bases, and the junction held 13 bases outside the gene matches. The CDR3 loop reads CASGRGGAVYGANVLTF. CDR3 coding DNA: TGTGCCAGCGGACGGGGAGGGGCCGTTTATGGGGCCAACGTCCTGACTTTC. Drawing the rest from reference TRBV14 and TRBJ2-6, the complete variable domain is EAGVTQFPSHSVIEKGQTVTLRCDPISGHDNLYWYRRVMGKEIKFLLHFVKESKQDESGMPNNRFLAERTGGTYSTLKVQPAELEDSGVYFCASGRGGAVYGANVLTFGAGSRLTVL.

The chain joins TRBV5-4 to TRBJ1-1; D uncertain. V lost 5 bases and J lost 0, with 8 bases in between. From germline, CDR1 is SGHNT and CDR2 YYREEE (reference sequence). The CDR3 length is 13 residues. CDR3 residues: CASRRSVNTEAFF. DNA of the CDR3: TGTGCCAGCAGGCGAAGCGTGAACACTGAAGCTTTCTTT. The full variable domain, in which reference TRBV5-4 and TRBJ1-1 provide the parts outside the CDR3, is ETGVTQSPTHLIKTRGQQVTLRCSSQSGHNTVSWYQQALGQGPQFIFQYYREEENGRGNFPPRFSGLQFPNYSSELNVNALELDDSALYLCASRRSVNTEAFFGQGTRLTVV.

The CDR3 is CASRTGEGNTIYF. Written as DNA, the CDR3 is TGTGCCAGCCGTACAGGGGAAGGAAACACCATATATTTT. J is TRBJ1-3 and V is TRBV5-4, with 7 bases aligning to TRBD1. CDR3 length: 13 residues. J was trimmed by 4 bases and V by 7 bases; bases with no gene match: 5. Germline CDR1 reads SGHNT; CDR2 reads YYREEE (reference sequence).

By its share, this clone is medium-sized (0.01 to 0.1%). CDR3 protein: CASRTFGTGLMNGANVLTF. The CDR3 region has the DNA TGTGCCAGCCGAACCTTCGGGACAGGGTTAATGAATGGGGCCAACGTCCTGACTTTC. V gene TRBV2 combines with J gene TRBJ2-6, with TRBD1 matching 9 bases. The length of the CDR3 is 19 residues. V shed 8 bases, J shed 3 bases, and the junction held 17 bases outside the gene matches. The germline V gene has CDR1 SNHLY and CDR2 FYNNEI.

The table lists this clone with a few counts. This rearrangement joins TRBV6-1 to TRBJ2-2, with 7 bases aligning to TRBD2. CDR1 is MNHNS and CDR2 is SASEGT in the germline V gene. The CDR3 extends over 15 amino acids. Losses at the gene ends were 6 bases for V and 0 bases for J; bases not matched to a gene: 4. The CDR3 spells CASSGRRSNTGELFF. CDR3 nucleotides: TGTGCCAGCAGCGGGAGGAGATCGAACACCGGGGAGCTGTTTTTT.

V usage is TRBV5-6 and J usage is TRBJ2-5; a possible D gene is TRBD1 (5 bases). Per the germline V gene, CDR1 is SGHDT and CDR2 is YYEEEE. This CDR3 region has 15 residues. The germline V and J ends were trimmed by 1 base and 1 base, with 11 bases remaining between them. CDR3 residues: CASSLLAGPQETQYF. For the CDR3, the DNA is TGTGCCAGCAGCTTGTTGGCAGGGCCCCAAGAGACCCAGTACTTC.

The chain is built from TRBV15 and TRBJ2-5, with D tentatively TRBD2 (6 bases). Germline CDR1 and CDR2: LNHNV and YYDKDF (reference sequence). Trimming left V 5 bases short and J 2 bases short, with 15 bases between. The CDR3 extends over 15 amino acids. This chain's CDR3 is CATSERRALQETQYF. The CDR3 DNA sequence: TGTGCCACCAGCGAAAGGAGGGCGCTACAAGAGACCCAGTACTTC.

The chain uses TRBV28 and TRBJ1-2; D remains unclear. The CDR3 totals 13 residues. Germline CDR1 is MDHEN and CDR2 is SYDVKM. V lost 6 bases and J lost 8, with 16 bases in between. This chain's CDR3 is CASSQEDGRGYTF. DNA of the CDR3: TGTGCCAGCAGCCAGGAGGACGGGCGAGGCTACACCTTC.

The V gene is TRBV2, the J gene TRBJ1-5; D is perhaps TRBD1 (5 bases). V lost 2 bases, J lost 6 bases, and 8 bases lay in between. From germline, CDR1 is SNHLY and CDR2 FYNNEI. The CDR3 is made up of 13 amino acids. CDR3 region: CASSETGSQPQHF. In nucleotides, the CDR3 is TGTGCCAGCAGTGAAACAGGTAGTCAGCCCCAGCATTTT.

A few counts support this clone. The chain recombines TRBV5-1 with TRBJ1-4, with 7 bases aligning to TRBD1. The V gene end was trimmed by 4 bases and the J gene end by 5 bases; junction bases not matched to a gene: 11. This CDR3 is 16 amino acids long. CDR1 and CDR2 (germline): SGHRS, YFSETQ. CDR3 amino acids: CASSRTLTGSNEKLFF. CDR3 sequence (DNA): TGCGCCAGCAGCAGGACGCTGACAGGGTCGAATGAAAAACTGTTTTTT. Supplemented by reference TRBV5-1 and TRBJ1-4, the full variable domain reads KAGVTQTPRYLIKTRGQQVTLSCSPISGHRSVSWYQQTPGQGLQFLFEYFSETQRNKGNFPGRFSGRQFSNSRSEMNVSTLELGDSALYLCASSRTLTGSNEKLFFGSGTQLSVL.

CDR3 in DNA: TGTGCCAGCGGGAGACTAGCGGGGATTGGTGCAGATACGCAGTATTTT. It encodes CASGRLAGIGADTQYF. This sequence joins TRBV2 and TRBJ2-3, with 11 positions matching TRBD2. The CDR3 has 16 residues. The V gene end was trimmed by 8 bases and the J gene end by 4 bases; junction bases not matched to a gene: 11. From germline, CDR1 is SNHLY and CDR2 FYNNEI. Together with reference TRBV2 and TRBJ2-3, the CDR3 gives the full variable domain: EPEVTQTPSHQVTQMGQEVILRCVPISNHLYFYWYRQILGQKVEFLVSFYNNEISEKSEIFDDQFSVERPDGSNFTLKIRSTKLEDSAMYFCASGRLAGIGADTQYFGPGTRLTVL.

This clone was seen only a few times. The rearrangement links TRBV18 to TRBJ2-7; D unresolved. Trimming took off 6 bases at V and 5 bases at J, with 14 bases between the two ends. The germline V gene encodes CDR1 KGHSH and CDR2 LQKENI. CDR3 size: 13 residues. CDR3 in amino acids: CASSPEVLDEQYF. Written as DNA, the CDR3 is TGTGCCAGCTCGCCAGAAGTTCTAGACGAGCAGTACTTC.

The rearrangement uses TRBV19 and TRBJ2-3; no firm D call. CDR3 length equals 15 residues. The germline CDR1 and CDR2 sequences are LNHDA and SQIVND (reference sequence). With 5 bases removed from V and 1 base from J, the gap between germline ends came to 13 bases. DNA for the CDR3: TGTGCCAGTAGTCCCGCCGGGTTAGGCACAGATACGCAGTATTTT. This codes for CASSPAGLGTDTQYF. Full variable domain (missing parts from reference TRBV19 and TRBJ2-3): DGGITQSPKYLFRKEGQNVTLSCEQNLNHDAMYWYRQDPGQGLRLIYYSQIVNDFQKGDIAEGYSVSREKKESFPLTVTSAQKNPTAFYLCASSPAGLGTDTQYFGPGTRLTVL.

Only a few counts were recorded for this clone. The V and J genes are TRBV2 and TRBJ1-4, with TRBD1 as a possible D gene (6 bases). The CDR3 sequence is 14 residues long. Germline lookup yields CDR1 SNHLY and CDR2 FYNNEI. V lost 6 bases and J 4 bases, leaving 12 bases between the germline ends. The CDR3, as DNA: TGTGCCAGCAGCGGGGCAGGGGTTAATGAAAAACTGTTTTTT. This gives the protein CASSGAGVNEKLFF.

This clone has more than one count but fewer than ten. This chain joins TRBV5-1 and TRBJ2-2; a weak D match, TRBD1 (7 bases). The V and J ends lost 3 bases and 6 bases respectively, with 9 bases between them. Per germline, CDR1 SGHRS and CDR2 YFSETQ. The CDR3 sequence is 13 residues long. In DNA, the CDR3 is TGCGCCAGCAGCTCCAGGGGGGCCGGGGAGCTGTTTTTT. Translation gives CASSSRGAGELFF. Based on the CDR3 plus reference TRBV5-1 and TRBJ2-2, the full variable domain is KAGVTQTPRYLIKTRGQQVTLSCSPISGHRSVSWYQQTPGQGLQFLFEYFSETQRNKGNFPGRFSGRQFSNSRSEMNVSTLELGDSALYLCASSSRGAGELFFGEGSRLTVL.

CDR3: CASREGWGNQPQHF. The CDR3 DNA reads TGTGCCAGCAGGGAGGGATGGGGCAATCAGCCCCAGCATTTT. The V call is TRBV28, the J call TRBJ1-5; unclear D gene. Germline V gives CDR1 MDHEN, CDR2 SYDVKM. V was trimmed by 6 bases and J by 2 bases, leaving 11 bases between them. The CDR3 spans 14 residues.

This chain joins TRBV5-6 and TRBJ2-3; D uncertain. V lost 2 bases and J 1 base, leaving 8 bases between the germline ends. Germline V gives CDR1 SGHDT, CDR2 YYEEEE. The CDR3 sequence is 14 residues long. The chain's CDR3 is CASSFLGRTDTQYF. The CDR3 nucleotides read TGTGCCAGCAGCTTCCTGGGCCGCACAGATACGCAGTATTTT.

The rearrangement links TRBV13 to TRBJ1-4, with D perhaps TRBD1 (6 bases). Germline loops: CDR1 PRHDT, CDR2 FYEKMQ (reference sequence). V gave up 5 bases and J gave up 10 bases, with 17 bases separating them. The CDR3 contains 14 residues. The CDR3 spells CASSDRTGRGKLFF. The CDR3 DNA sequence: TGTGCCAGCAGCGACAGGACTGGTCGGGGAAAACTGTTTTTT.

This clone was seen more than once but under ten times. The J gene is TRBJ1-1, the V gene TRBV7-2, with D possibly matching TRBD1 (5 bases). In germline, CDR1 is SGHTA, CDR2 FQGNSA. V was clipped by 5 bases and J by 1 base, with 8 bases between them. The CDR3 consists of 13 residues. CDR3 protein: CASSIQENTEAFF. In DNA, the CDR3 is TGTGCCAGCAGCATACAGGAGAACACTGAAGCTTTCTTT. Complete variable domain (other parts from reference TRBV7-2 and TRBJ1-1): GAGVSQSPSNKVTEKGKDVELRCDPISGHTALYWYRQSLGQGLEFLIYFQGNSAPDKSGLPSDRFSAERTGGSVSTLTIQRTQQEDSAVYLCASSIQENTEAFFGQGTRLTVV.

The chain recombines TRBV5-1 with TRBJ2-3; 9 bases align to TRBD1. Germline CDR1 SGHRS, CDR2 YFSETQ. The J segment lost 9 bases and the V segment lost 0 bases, leaving 2 bases of the junction unmatched. This CDR3 is 13 amino acids long. The CDR3 DNA sequence: TGCGCCAGCAGCTTGGTGGGACAGGGAACGCAGTATTTT. Translating it yields CASSLVGQGTQYF.

The chain carries TRBV25-1 and TRBJ1-1; possible D gene TRBD1, 5 bases. The CDR3 runs to 11 residues. V lost 3 bases, J lost 10 bases, and 9 bases lay in between. Germline CDR1 reads MGHDK; CDR2 reads SYGVNS. CDR3 loop: CASSDGRVAFF. CDR3 nucleotides: TGTGCCAGCAGTGATGGCAGGGTAGCTTTCTTT.

CDR3 nucleotides: TGTGCCAGCAGTAGGGAGCGGGAGCAGTACTTC. This encodes CASSREREQYF. This chain links TRBV6-5 with TRBJ2-7, with TRBD2 as a possible D gene (5 bases). In germline, CDR1 is MNHEY, CDR2 SVGAGI. V lost 5 bases to trimming and J lost 7 bases, with 9 bases between them. The CDR3 is 11 residues long.

The chain couples TRBV5-1 to TRBJ2-3, with 8 nucleotides matching TRBD1. The CDR3 contains 14 residues. CDR1 SGHRS and CDR2 YFSETQ come from the germline V gene. V was clipped by 4 bases and J by 6 bases; unmatched bases: 7. As DNA, the CDR3 is TGCGCCAGCAGCCTAGACAGGGGCAGGGATACGCAGTATTTT. Translation: CASSLDRGRDTQYF. The whole variable domain, remainder taken from reference TRBV5-1 and TRBJ2-3, is KAGVTQTPRYLIKTRGQQVTLSCSPISGHRSVSWYQQTPGQGLQFLFEYFSETQRNKGNFPGRFSGRQFSNSRSEMNVSTLELGDSALYLCASSLDRGRDTQYFGPGTRLTVL.

The table lists this clone with a few counts. The J gene is TRBJ1-5, the V gene TRBV5-1; D gene unclear. Trimming pared 0 bases from V and 2 bases from J, leaving 9 bases between. Germline V gives CDR1 SGHRS, CDR2 YFSETQ. This CDR3 is 15 amino acids long. Written as DNA, the CDR3 is TGCGCCAGCAGCTTGGCCGGGAGGGGCAATCAGCCCCAGCATTTT. This gives the protein CASSLAGRGNQPQHF.

The chain has TRBV15 and TRBJ1-2, with 7 bases lining up with TRBD1. The ends lost 4 bases at V and 7 bases at J; junction bases unmatched: 15. The CDR3 loop spans 16 amino acids. CDR1 and CDR2 (germline): LNHNV, YYDKDF (reference sequence). This CDR3 reads CATSTYKTGRTSGYTF. As DNA, the CDR3 is TGTGCCACCAGCACCTATAAGACAGGGCGTACGAGTGGCTACACCTTC.